This T cell receptor beta chain was documented in a study of T cell repertoires in cytomegalovirus infection. Study-level background: CMV infection plus the matching HLA type was flagged by public TCR beta signatures. Regarding the study as a whole: Using cumulative public TCR beta family frequency, the authors identified those who carried CMV together with the relevant HLA. Across the ex vivo response, the dominant clonotypes were HLA-C-restricted CMV-specific TCR beta clonotypes.

TCRdb analysed the reads with MiXCR anew, one entry per CDR3 protein. The sample has about 80,000 distinct CDR3 sequences, roughly 3.7% seen once. V was cut by 5 bases and J by 8 bases, with 12 bases left in between. The CDR3 is made up of 12 amino acids. Germline V lookup: CDR1 MGHDK, CDR2 SYGVNS. There are many counts of this clonotype. Its antigen remains unidentified. The TCR sequence derives from a human donor in good health (CMV status not recorded). Some clones in this sample may be carry-over from other donors' samples. V and J are TRBV25-1 and TRBJ1-2, with D tentatively TRBD1 (5 bases). The specimen sequenced was PBMCs. DNA for the CDR3: TGTGCCAGCAGTATAGGGGTCCGCGGCTACACCTTC. This translates into CASSIGVRGYTF.